This T cell receptor (beta chain) appears in the sequencing data of a study of CD8+CD57+ T cells in acquired aplastic anemia. On this clonotype itself: What it recognizes is unknown.

This CDR3 has 15 amino acids. From germline, CDR1 is MNHNY and CDR2 SVGAGI (reference sequence). The V and J ends lost 5 bases and 1 base, in that order; junction bases with no gene match: 6. Profiles of TCR beta VDJ and CDR3 were generated from a genomic DNA template. TCRdb re-called the reads with MiXCR, one entry per CDR3 protein. The sample includes 300,000 or so distinct CDR3 sequences, roughly three fifths seen only once; the top ten take 7% to 9%. Overall study results and limits: Overlap between patients and controls comprised just under 30 CD8+ CDR3 sequences. Patients and controls had CD8+ Simpson's diversity values that were not significantly distinct.

The TCR sequence derives from a human donor with severe aplastic anemia or a healthy control (not recorded which). The sequenced material came from sorted CD4+, CD8+, or CD8+CD57+ T cells (not recorded which) from PBMCs. The chain joins TRBV6-6 to TRBJ2-3; 7 bases fit TRBD2. CDR3: CASSEAGKGTDTQYF. The CDR3 region has the DNA TGTGCCAGCAGTGAAGCGGGGAAGGGCACAGATACGCAGTATTTT.